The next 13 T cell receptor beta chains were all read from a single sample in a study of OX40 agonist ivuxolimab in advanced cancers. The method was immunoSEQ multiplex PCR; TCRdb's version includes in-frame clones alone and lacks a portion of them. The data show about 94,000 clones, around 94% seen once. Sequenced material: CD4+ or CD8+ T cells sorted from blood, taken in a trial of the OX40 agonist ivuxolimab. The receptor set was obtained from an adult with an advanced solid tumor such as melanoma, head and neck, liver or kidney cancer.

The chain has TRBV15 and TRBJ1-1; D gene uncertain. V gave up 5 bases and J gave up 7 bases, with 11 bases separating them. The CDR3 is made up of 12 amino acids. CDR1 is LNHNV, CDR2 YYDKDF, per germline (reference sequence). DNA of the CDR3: TGTGCCACCAGCGGGTACCGCCTTGAAGCTTTCTTT. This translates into CATSGYRLEAFF.

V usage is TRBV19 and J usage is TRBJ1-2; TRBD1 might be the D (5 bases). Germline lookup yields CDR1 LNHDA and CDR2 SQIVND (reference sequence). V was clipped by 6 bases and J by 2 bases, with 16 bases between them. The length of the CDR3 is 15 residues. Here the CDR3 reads CASRLGRAANYGYTF. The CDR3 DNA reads TGTGCCAGTAGGTTAGGCAGGGCTGCCAACTATGGCTACACCTTC. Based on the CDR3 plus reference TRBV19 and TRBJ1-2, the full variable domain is DGGITQSPKYLFRKEGQNVTLSCEQNLNHDAMYWYRQDPGQGLRLIYYSQIVNDFQKGDIAEGYSVSREKKESFPLTVTSAQKNPTAFYLCASRLGRAANYGYTFGSGTRLTVV.

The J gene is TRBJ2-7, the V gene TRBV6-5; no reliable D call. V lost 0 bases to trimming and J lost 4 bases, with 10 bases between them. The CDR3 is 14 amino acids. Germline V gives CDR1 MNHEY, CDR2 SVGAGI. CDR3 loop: CASSYSIFRYEQYF. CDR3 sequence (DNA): TGTGCCAGCAGTTACTCGATTTTCCGTTACGAGCAGTACTTC.

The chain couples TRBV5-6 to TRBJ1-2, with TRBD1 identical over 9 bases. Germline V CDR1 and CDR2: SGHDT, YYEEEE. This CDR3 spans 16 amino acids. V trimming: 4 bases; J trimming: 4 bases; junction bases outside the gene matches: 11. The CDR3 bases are TGTGCCAGCAGCGCGTCTGGACAGGGGAGTGTCTATGGCTACACCTTC. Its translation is CASSASGQGSVYGYTF.

CDR3 sequence (DNA): TGTGCCAGTAGACGTGGGGGACAGGGGGCTGGGGAGCAGTTCTTC. This translates into CASRRGGQGAGEQFF. This chain uses TRBV19 with TRBJ2-1; TRBD1 agrees at 12 bases. V was pared by 6 bases and J by 10 bases, with 10 bases of the junction left unmatched. Per germline, CDR1 LNHDA and CDR2 SQIVND (reference sequence). CDR3 length equals 15 residues.

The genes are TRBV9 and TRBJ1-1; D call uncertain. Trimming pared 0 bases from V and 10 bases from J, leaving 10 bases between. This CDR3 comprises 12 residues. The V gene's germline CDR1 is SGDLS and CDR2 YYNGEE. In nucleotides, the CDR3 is TGTGCCAGCAGCGTAGTTTGCAGGAGAGCTTTCTTT. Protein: CASSVVCRRAFF.

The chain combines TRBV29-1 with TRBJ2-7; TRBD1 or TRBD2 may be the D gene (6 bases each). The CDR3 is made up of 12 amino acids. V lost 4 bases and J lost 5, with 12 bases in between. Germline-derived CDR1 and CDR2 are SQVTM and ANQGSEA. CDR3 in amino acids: CSVGRRGDEQYF. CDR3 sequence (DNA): TGCAGCGTTGGGCGGAGGGGGGACGAGCAGTACTTC.

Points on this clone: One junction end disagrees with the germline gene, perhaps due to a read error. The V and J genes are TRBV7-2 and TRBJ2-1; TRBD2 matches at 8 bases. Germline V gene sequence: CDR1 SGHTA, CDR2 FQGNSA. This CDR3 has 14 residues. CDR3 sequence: CASRRGGSCNEQFF. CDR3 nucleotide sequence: TGTGCCAGCAGACGGGGGGGATCCTGCAATGAGCAGTTCTTC.

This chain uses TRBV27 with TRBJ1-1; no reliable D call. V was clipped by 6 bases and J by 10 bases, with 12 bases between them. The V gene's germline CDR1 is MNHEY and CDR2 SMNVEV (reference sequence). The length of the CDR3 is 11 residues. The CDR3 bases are TGTGCCAGCAGCGGCCCCTATGGAGCTTTCTTT. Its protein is CASSGPYGAFF.

The CDR3 reads CASSLAIDRGPDTQYF. The CDR3, as DNA: TGCGCCAGCAGCTTGGCCATCGATCGGGGACCAGATACGCAGTATTTT. This chain uses TRBV5-1 with TRBJ2-3; either TRBD1 or TRBD2 may supply D (5 bases each). The germline gives CDR1 SGHRS, CDR2 YFSETQ. The CDR3 has 16 residues. Trimming took off 0 bases at V and 4 bases at J, with 15 bases between the two ends.

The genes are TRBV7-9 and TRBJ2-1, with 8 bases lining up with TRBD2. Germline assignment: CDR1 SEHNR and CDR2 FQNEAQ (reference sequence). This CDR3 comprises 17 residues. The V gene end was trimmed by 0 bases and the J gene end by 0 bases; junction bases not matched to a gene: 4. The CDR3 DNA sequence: TGTGCCAGCAGCTTAGCGGGACGGGGGGGCTCCTACAATGAGCAGTTCTTC. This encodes CASSLAGRGGSYNEQFF.

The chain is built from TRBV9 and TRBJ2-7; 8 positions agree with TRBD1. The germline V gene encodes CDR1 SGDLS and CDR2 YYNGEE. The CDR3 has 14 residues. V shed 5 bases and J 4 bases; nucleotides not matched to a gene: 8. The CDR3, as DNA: TGTGCCAGCAGTCCCGGGACAGGCAGTTACGAGCAGTACTTC. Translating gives CASSPGTGSYEQYF.

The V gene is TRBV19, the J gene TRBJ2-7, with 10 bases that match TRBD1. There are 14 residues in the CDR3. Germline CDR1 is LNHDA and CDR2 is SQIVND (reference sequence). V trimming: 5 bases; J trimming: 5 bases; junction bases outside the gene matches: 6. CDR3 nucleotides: TGTGCCAGTAGTGGGGGACAGGGGCCCAACGAGCAGTACTTC. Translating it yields CASSGGQGPNEQYF.